The 10 T cell receptor beta chains below all came from one sample that was sequenced in a study of cytomegalovirus exposure and HLA in healthy donors. 13 Jbeta primers and 60 Vbeta primers were used for the PCR. TCRdb's copy holds only in-frame clones and misses some; the assay was immunoSEQ multiplex PCR. The table lists roughly 75,000 clones. Sequencing was done on a sample of PBMCs. All receptors derive from a boy between 10 and 17 years old in good health and CMV-seronegative.

This chain joins TRBV5-4 and TRBJ2-3, with D hard to call. CDR3 length: 16 residues. Germline loops: CDR1 SGHNT, CDR2 YYREEE (reference sequence). V lost 4 bases to trimming and J lost 0 bases, with 15 bases between them. The CDR3 DNA follows: TGTGCCAGCAGCCCGAGACTGGAACCTAGCACAGATACGCAGTATTTT. It is translated as CASSPRLEPSTDTQYF.

As regards this clone: The sample has other DNA sequences that encode this CDR3 too. V gene TRBV6-1 combines with J gene TRBJ1-2; D is undetermined. The CDR3 contains 13 residues. The germline gives CDR1 MNHNS, CDR2 SASEGT. V lost 3 bases, J lost 5 bases, and 10 bases lay in between. The CDR3 here is CASSEVGGYGYTF. DNA of the CDR3: TGTGCCAGCAGTGAGGTCGGCGGGTATGGCTACACCTTC.

V usage is TRBV6-6 and J usage is TRBJ2-7; perhaps TRBD1 as D (6 bases). The CDR3 consists of 16 residues. Germline assignment: CDR1 MNHNY and CDR2 SVGAGI (reference sequence). V was shortened by 5 bases and J by 7 bases, with 24 bases between the two germline ends. Written as DNA, the CDR3 is TGTGCCAGCAGTCCTATTCGATCAGAGGGGGTTAGGGAGCAGTACTTC. It codes for CASSPIRSEGVREQYF.

The chain carries TRBV7-2 and TRBJ1-5, with D uncertain. Trimming cost V 2 bases and J 3 bases, with 11 bases left between them. Germline V gene lookup returns CDR1 SGHTA and CDR2 FQGNSA. The CDR3 loop spans 15 amino acids. CDR3 region: CASSLLSGINQPQHF. DNA of the CDR3: TGTGCCAGCAGCTTATTGTCGGGAATCAATCAGCCCCAGCATTTT.

This chain links TRBV9 with TRBJ2-1, with 7 positions matching TRBD2. This CDR3 comprises 15 residues. J lost 10 bases, V lost 0 bases, and 10 bases had no gene match. CDR1 and CDR2 (germline): SGDLS, YYNGEE. The CDR3 spells CASSVATAGEREQFF. DNA for the CDR3: TGTGCCAGCAGCGTAGCTACGGCGGGGGAGCGCGAGCAGTTCTTC.

The rearrangement uses TRBV7-9 and TRBJ2-3; a possible D gene is TRBD2 (5 bases). V dropped 3 bases and J dropped 1 base, with 11 bases sitting between them. From germline, CDR1 is SEHNR and CDR2 FQNEAQ (reference sequence). The CDR3 loop spans 15 amino acids. The CDR3 reads CASSFRETRTDTQYF. The CDR3 DNA reads TGTGCCAGCAGCTTCCGGGAAACCCGCACAGATACGCAGTATTTT.

Notes on this clone: An end of the junction differs from the germline gene, which may be a read error. The chain has TRBV13 and TRBJ2-1; D might be TRBD2 (5 bases). The CDR3 runs 16 residues. The germline gives CDR1 PRHDT, CDR2 FYEKMQ (reference sequence). The CDR3 region has the DNA TGTGCCAGCAGCTTAGGGCGTCCTAGCTCCGACAATGAGCAGTTCTTC. This codes for CASSLGRPSSDNEQFF.

The V gene is TRBV27, the J gene TRBJ1-1, with unresolved D. Looked up from germline, CDR1 is MNHEY and CDR2 is SMNVEV (reference sequence). The CDR3 is made up of 14 amino acids. Trimming took 0 bases from V and 5 from J, leaving 10 bases between them. The CDR3 sequence is CASSLSTGWTEAFF. CDR3 DNA sequence: TGTGCCAGCAGTTTATCTACGGGTTGGACTGAAGCTTTCTTT.

The chain couples TRBV5-1 to TRBJ2-2, with D perhaps matching TRBD2 (5 bases). Germline V lookup: CDR1 SGHRS, CDR2 YFSETQ. Trimming removed 1 base at V and 5 bases at J, with 15 bases between. The CDR3 is 16 residues long. CDR3 nucleotides: TGCGCCAGCAGCTTGATAGGACTCCCCCGTACCGGGGAGCTGTTTTTT. This encodes CASSLIGLPRTGELFF.

CDR3 residues: CASSLTGSYEQYF. In DNA form, the CDR3 reads TGTGCCAGCAGCTTGACGGGGTCCTACGAGCAGTACTTC. This chain links TRBV5-4 with TRBJ2-7, with a possible D match to TRBD2 (5 bases). Trimming took off 1 base at V and 1 base at J, with 6 bases between the two ends. CDR3 size: 13 residues. The germline V gene encodes CDR1 SGHNT and CDR2 YYREEE (reference sequence).